This T cell receptor beta chain comes out of a study of shared T cell receptors in the human thymus. The table came from immunoSEQ multiplex PCR; TCRdb's copy has only in-frame clones and leaves some out. The sample contains 55,000 to 75,000 clones, roughly 96% of which appear only once. The CDR3 spans 14 residues. Trimming took 2 bases from V and 3 from J, leaving 11 bases between them. CDR1 is MNHEY and CDR2 is SVGAGI in the germline V gene. The V and J genes are TRBV6-5 and TRBJ2-7; D remains ambiguous. The sequenced sample was thymocytes. The receptor was derived from a human donor. The CDR3 coding sequence is TGTGCCAGCAGTTACAACGGACCTCACTACGAGCAGTACTTC. The encoded protein is CASSYNGPHYEQYF.